Given below is one T cell receptor beta chain in context. Deletions cut 4 bases from V and 10 bases from J, with 20 bases between. The CDR3 is made up of 16 amino acids. CDR1 MNHEY and CDR2 SVGEGT come from the germline V gene. How the authors handled the data: Reference gene primers were amplified, and this amplification served to estimate nucleated cell counts. Libraries were prepared by immunoSEQ multiplex PCR; TCRdb keeps only in-frame clonotypes and omits some of them. Clone size and the V and J calls come from that table; the DNA yielded D and trimming. The table lists 150,000 or so clones, 65% to 85% of them singletons, with less than 3% in the top ten. This sample was included in a study of blood T cell repertoires in COVID-19.

Sequencing was carried out using peripheral blood. This TCR derives from a woman aged 60-75 years with acute or convalescent COVID-19. This chain links TRBV6-2 or TRBV6-3 with TRBJ1-6; D is ambiguous. The CDR3 reads CASSWGANDGGSPLHF. CDR3 DNA sequence: TGTGCCAGCAGTTGGGGAGCAAACGACGGCGGGTCACCCCTCCACTTT.